What follows is one T cell receptor (beta chain) and its context. The antigen is not known. The germline CDR1 and CDR2 sequences are LNHNV and YYDKDF (reference sequence). There are 15 residues in the CDR3. Trimming took 1 base from V and 7 from J, leaving 16 bases between them. Preparation of the TCRbeta library used unique molecular identifiers. TCRdb reprocessed the PCR reads via MiXCR and lists one record per CDR3 protein. In the table there are 500,000 or so distinct CDR3 sequences, approximately 10% of which are singletons. This record comes from a study of T-cell reconstitution after alpha-beta-depleted transplantation in children. General study results and limits: Day-60 TCRbeta diversity that was high in some patients was derived from surviving recipient T cells and thymic progenitors. Several hundred expanded graft clones reportedly supplied alpha-beta T cells about two months after transplant.

This sequence originates from a female patient under 10 years old who had a stem cell transplant for aplastic anemia, so the T cells may come from the graft donor. The input for sequencing was PBMCs, mostly from graft donor cells, taken 180 days after TCRalphabeta/CD19-depleted stem cell transplant. V is TRBV15 and J is TRBJ1-2, with D possibly matching TRBD1 (6 bases). The CDR3: CATSRGSQGDPGYTF. The CDR3 coding sequence is TGTGCCACCAGCAGAGGCTCACAGGGCGACCCTGGCTACACCTTC.